The table lists the clone carrying this T cell receptor beta chain with many counts. Its ends do not fully match the called genes, so a read error is possible. Researchers made TCR beta libraries by using iRepertoire HTBI primers and running Arm-PCR on CDR3 regions. Each CDR3 protein is one row after TCRdb ran MiXCR on the multiplex PCR reads. Among about 200,000 distinct CDR3 sequences, approximately 18% were seen once, and the ten largest hold 10% to 15%. This sample was taken from a study of regulatory T cells in long-lasting Graves disease. The CDR3 contains 14 residues. Germline CDR1 MNHEY, CDR2 SVGEGT. Noted time point: newly diagnosed GD, antithyroid drugs for less than 3 months. Construction of the TCR library relied on RNA isolated from PBMCs. In addition, the sample was reused for a study of T cells in Graves' hyperthyroidism and ophthalmopathy.

The material sequenced was peripheral blood mononuclear cells (PBMCs), taken at new diagnosis, from a patient treated with antithyroid drugs. The sequence was collected from a woman aged 25 to 39 with Graves disease. The gene calls are TRBV6-2 or TRBV6-3 and TRBJ2-5; D could derive from TRBD1 or TRBD2 (6 bases each). CDR3 loop: CASRNGGGQVTQYF. CDR3 DNA: TGTGCCAGCAGGAACGGTGGGGGGCAAGTGACCCAGTACTTC.